This T cell receptor (beta chain) was captured in a study of T cells after yellow fever vaccination (dated by TCRdb to between 2018 and 2021). As for the study more broadly: The SMART-Seq v4 Ultra Low Input RNA kit was used to prepare libraries from fractions with low cell numbers. Bulk PBMC replicates and cell subsets were isolated from blood drawn at multiple timepoints before and after both primary and secondary immunization. To follow T-cell clones before and after primary and booster YFV17D yellow fever vaccination, bulk TCR alpha and beta repertoires were sequenced over time. Two healthy male donors, one aged 18 to 29 and one aged 30 to 39 years, were included in the cohort.

From the germline V gene (reference sequence), CDR1 is LGHDT and CDR2 is YNNKEL. V lost 4 bases and J lost 5 bases, and the count of bases not matched to a germline gene is 7. CDR3 length: 15 amino acids, cysteine to phenylalanine. Only the CDR3 DNA is retained, 45 bases long and in frame from the first base. What the study reported, not specific to this receptor: A small fraction of clonotypes showed up in both the CD4 and CD8 compartments, probably as a result of convergent recombination. Because only two donors were included in the study, the extent to which the findings can be generalized is limited. Most clones expanded after primary vaccination (approximately 96% of CD4 and roughly 88% of CD8) were re-detected after the booster, suggesting that broad memory maintenance occurred. FACS-sorted repertoires could contain abundant contaminating clonotypes from the bulk population, so computational filtering was required. The secondary T-cell response was weaker than the primary response but faster, peaking on day 5 instead of day 15.

The sample's treatment or condition label is to be understood as: live attenuated yellow fever vaccine strain. A standard Ficoll-Paque protocol was used to isolate PBMCs from peripheral blood. Dynabeads CD4 and CD8 positive selection kits were used to isolate the CD4 and CD8 T-cell fractions. RNA was extracted with TriZol from bulk PBMCs, CD4 and CD8 fractions, and dextramer-positive and dextramer-negative fractions. This clonotype was observed many times. No antigen is known for it. Base qualities were left out, and no much larger clone turns up one base away. TCR cDNA was made using 5'RACE template switching, a step that added a universal primer site and unique molecular identifiers. cDNA synthesis was primed from both the TCR alpha and TCR beta constant segments. Libraries were amplified in two PCR steps, with sample barcodes and sequencing adapters added in the second step. Sequencing of libraries was done on Illumina HiSeq 2500 (2x100 bp) or NovaSeq (2x150 bp). The source study handled its data this way. Reads were demultiplexed and collapsed into UMI consensus sequences with MIGEC, and V(D)J alignment was performed with MiXCR. Vaccine-responding clonotypes were defined with edgeR using replicate PBMC samples, requiring FDR below 0.01 and a log2 fold change above 5 up to day 15. CD4 or CD8 identity was assigned to each bulk clonotype according to whether the clonotype was present at higher abundance in the sequenced CD4 repertoire or the sequenced CD8 repertoire. TCRdb handled the public reads itself, with Q25 trimming in fastp and clone calling in MiXCR, and kept productive beta chains. Identical CDR3 protein sequences are pooled into one entry, listed with their most common genes and DNA. TCRdb, not the authors, supplied the V and J calls. Across this sample there are 50,000 or so distinct CDR3 sequences, with 6% to 8% seen only once. 28% of the sample rests with the top ten.

The chain employs TRBV3-1 and TRBJ2-5; 10 nucleotides in the junction match TRBD2. The TCR comes from a man aged 18 to 29 who received the YFV17D yellow fever vaccine. The source was CD8+ T cells sorted from PBMCs, collected around 16 days after the first yellow fever vaccination. The CDR3 in this case is CASSPSGGPRETQYF. The nucleotides read TGTGCCAGCAGCCCTAGCGGGGGCCCCCGGGAGACCCAGTACTTC.